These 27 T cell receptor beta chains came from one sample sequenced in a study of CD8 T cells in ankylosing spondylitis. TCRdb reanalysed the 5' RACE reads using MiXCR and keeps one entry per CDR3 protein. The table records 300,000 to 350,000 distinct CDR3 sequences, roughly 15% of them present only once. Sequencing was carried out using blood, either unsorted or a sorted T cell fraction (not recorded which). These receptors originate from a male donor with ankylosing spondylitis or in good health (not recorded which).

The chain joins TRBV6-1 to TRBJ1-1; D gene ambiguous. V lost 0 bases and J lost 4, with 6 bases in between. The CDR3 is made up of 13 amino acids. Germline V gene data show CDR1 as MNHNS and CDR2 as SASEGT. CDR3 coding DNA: TGTGCCAGCAGTGAAGCGCTTCGCACTGAAGCTTTCTTT. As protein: CASSEALRTEAFF.

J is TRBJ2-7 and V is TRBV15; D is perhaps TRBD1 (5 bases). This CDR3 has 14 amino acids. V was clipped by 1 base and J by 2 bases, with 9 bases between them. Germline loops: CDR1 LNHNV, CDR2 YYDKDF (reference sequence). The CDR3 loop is CATSRVDTTYEQYF. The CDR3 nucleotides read TGTGCCACCAGCAGAGTGGACACGACCTACGAGCAGTACTTC.

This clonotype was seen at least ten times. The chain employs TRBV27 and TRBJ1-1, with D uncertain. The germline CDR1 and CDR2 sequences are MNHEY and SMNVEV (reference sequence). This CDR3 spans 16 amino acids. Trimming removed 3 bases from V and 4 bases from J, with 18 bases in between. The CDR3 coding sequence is TGTGCCAGCAGTTTGGGCATCCGGAGCTTGGGCACTGAAGCTTTCTTT. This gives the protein CASSLGIRSLGTEAFF.

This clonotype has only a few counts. CDR3 DNA sequence: TGTGCCAGCAGCTTTAGCGGGAGTCTCGGAAACATTCAGTACTTC. Translating gives CASSFSGSLGNIQYF. The V call is TRBV7-9, the J call TRBJ2-4; 9 bases are a match to TRBD2. With 3 bases clipped from V and 6 bases from J, the junction kept 6 bases outside the gene matches. This CDR3 is built from 15 residues. Germline V gene lookup returns CDR1 SEHNR and CDR2 FQNEAQ (reference sequence).

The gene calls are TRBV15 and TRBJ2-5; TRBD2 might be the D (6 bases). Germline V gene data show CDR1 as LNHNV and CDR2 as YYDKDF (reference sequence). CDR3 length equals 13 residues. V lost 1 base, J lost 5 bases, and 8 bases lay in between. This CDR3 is CATSRVGGETQYF. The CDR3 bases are TGTGCCACCAGCAGAGTGGGGGGTGAGACCCAGTACTTC.

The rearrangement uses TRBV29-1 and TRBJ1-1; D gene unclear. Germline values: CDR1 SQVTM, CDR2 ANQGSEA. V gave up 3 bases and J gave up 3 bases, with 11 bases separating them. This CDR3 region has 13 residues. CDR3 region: CSVEKVGHTEAFF. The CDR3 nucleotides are TGCAGCGTTGAGAAGGTTGGGCACACTGAAGCTTTCTTT.

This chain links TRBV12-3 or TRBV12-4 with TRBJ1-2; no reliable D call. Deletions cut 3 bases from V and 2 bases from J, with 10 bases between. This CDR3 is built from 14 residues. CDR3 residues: CASSLADLNYGYTF. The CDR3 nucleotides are TGTGCCAGCAGTTTGGCTGACCTAAACTATGGCTACACCTTC.

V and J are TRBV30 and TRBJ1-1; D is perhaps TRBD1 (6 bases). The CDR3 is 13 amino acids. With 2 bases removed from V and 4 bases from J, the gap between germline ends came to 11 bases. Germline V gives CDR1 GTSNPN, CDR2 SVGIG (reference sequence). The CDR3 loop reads CAWSLRDTTEAFF. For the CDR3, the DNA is TGTGCCTGGAGTCTCCGGGACACCACTGAAGCTTTCTTT.

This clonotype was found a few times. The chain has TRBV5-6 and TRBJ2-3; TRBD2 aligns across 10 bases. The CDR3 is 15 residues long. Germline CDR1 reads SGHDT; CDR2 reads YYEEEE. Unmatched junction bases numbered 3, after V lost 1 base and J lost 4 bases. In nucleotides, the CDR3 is TGTGCCAGCAGCTTGCCTAGCGGGAGAGCAGATACGCAGTATTTT. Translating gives CASSLPSGRADTQYF.

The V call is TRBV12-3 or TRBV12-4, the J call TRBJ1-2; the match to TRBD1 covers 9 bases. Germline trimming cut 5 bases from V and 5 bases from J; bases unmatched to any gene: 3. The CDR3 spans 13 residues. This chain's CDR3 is CASSRDRDYGYTF. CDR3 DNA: TGTGCCAGCAGTCGGGACAGGGATTATGGCTACACCTTC.

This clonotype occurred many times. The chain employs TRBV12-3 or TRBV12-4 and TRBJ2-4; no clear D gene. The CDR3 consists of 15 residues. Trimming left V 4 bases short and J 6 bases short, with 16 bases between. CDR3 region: CASSSSLGHPNIQYF. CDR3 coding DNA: TGTGCCAGCAGTTCTTCTTTGGGCCACCCAAACATTCAGTACTTC.

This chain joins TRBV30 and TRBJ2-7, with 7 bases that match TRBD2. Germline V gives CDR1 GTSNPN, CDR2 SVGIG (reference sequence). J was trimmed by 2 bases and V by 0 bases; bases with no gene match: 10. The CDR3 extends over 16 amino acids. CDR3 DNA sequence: TGTGCCTGGAGTGTACATCAGAGCGGGATAACCTACGAGCAGTACTTC. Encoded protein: CAWSVHQSGITYEQYF.

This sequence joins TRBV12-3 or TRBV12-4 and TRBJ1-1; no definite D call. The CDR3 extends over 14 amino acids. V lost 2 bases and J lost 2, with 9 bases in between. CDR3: CASSLQNGNTEAFF. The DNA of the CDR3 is TGTGCCAGCAGTTTACAGAATGGAAACACTGAAGCTTTCTTT.

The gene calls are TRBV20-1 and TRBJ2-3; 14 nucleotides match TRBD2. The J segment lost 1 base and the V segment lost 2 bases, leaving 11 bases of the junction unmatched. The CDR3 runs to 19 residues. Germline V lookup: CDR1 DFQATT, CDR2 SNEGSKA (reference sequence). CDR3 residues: CSARRTSGGFNKGTDTQYF. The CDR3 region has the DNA TGCAGTGCTAGACGGACTAGCGGGGGGTTTAATAAGGGCACAGATACGCAGTATTTT.

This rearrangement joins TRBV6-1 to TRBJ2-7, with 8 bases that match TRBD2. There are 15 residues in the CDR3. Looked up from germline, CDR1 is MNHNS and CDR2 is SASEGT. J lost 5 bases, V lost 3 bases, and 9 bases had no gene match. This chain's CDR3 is CASSDSGGVLHEQYF. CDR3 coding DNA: TGTGCCAGCAGTGATTCGGGGGGGGTTTTGCACGAGCAGTACTTC.

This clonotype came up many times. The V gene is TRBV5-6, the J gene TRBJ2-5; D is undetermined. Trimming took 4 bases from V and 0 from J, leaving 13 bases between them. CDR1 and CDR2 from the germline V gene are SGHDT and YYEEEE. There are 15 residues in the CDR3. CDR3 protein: CASSNLWRNQETQYF. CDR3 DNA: TGTGCCAGCAGCAACCTATGGAGAAACCAAGAGACCCAGTACTTC.

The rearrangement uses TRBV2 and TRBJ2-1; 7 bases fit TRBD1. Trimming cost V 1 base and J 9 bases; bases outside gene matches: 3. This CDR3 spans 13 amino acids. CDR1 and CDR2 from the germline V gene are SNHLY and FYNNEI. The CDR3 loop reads CASSEEGAGEQFF. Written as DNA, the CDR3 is TGTGCCAGCAGTGAAGAGGGGGCGGGTGAGCAGTTCTTC.

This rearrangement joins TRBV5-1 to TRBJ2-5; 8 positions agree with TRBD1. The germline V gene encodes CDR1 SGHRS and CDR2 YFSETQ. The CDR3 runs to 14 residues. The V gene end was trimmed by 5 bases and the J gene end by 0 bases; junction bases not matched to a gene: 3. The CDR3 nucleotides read TGCGCCAGCAGGGGACAGGAGTACCAAGAGACCCAGTACTTC. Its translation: CASRGQEYQETQYF.

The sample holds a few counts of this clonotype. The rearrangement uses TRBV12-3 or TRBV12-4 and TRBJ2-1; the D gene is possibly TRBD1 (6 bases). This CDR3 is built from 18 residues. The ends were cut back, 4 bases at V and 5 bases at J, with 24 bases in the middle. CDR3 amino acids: CASSSPPTGFRMDNEQFF. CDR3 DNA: TGTGCCAGCAGTTCCCCCCCCACAGGGTTCAGAATGGACAATGAGCAGTTCTTC.

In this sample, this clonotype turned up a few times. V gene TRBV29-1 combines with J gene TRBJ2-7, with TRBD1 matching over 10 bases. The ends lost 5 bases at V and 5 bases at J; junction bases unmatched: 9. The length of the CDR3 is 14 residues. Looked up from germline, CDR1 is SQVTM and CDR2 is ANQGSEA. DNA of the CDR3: TGCAGCGTTCAAACCCGGGACAGGGGCAACGAGCAGTACTTC. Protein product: CSVQTRDRGNEQYF.

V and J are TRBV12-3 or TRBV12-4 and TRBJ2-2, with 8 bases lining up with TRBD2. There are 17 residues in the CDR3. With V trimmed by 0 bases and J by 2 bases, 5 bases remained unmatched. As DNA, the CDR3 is TGTGCCAGCAGTTTAGCGGCGGGGGGCGGTAACACCGGGGAGCTGTTTTTT. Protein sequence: CASSLAAGGGNTGELFF.

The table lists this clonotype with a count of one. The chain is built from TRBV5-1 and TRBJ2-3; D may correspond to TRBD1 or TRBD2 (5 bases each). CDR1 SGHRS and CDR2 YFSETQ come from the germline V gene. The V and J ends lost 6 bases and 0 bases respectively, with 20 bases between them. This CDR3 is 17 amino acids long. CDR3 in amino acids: CASTSAPGRLSTDTQYF. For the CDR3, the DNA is TGCGCCAGCACCTCGGCCCCGGGACGGTTAAGCACAGATACGCAGTATTTT.

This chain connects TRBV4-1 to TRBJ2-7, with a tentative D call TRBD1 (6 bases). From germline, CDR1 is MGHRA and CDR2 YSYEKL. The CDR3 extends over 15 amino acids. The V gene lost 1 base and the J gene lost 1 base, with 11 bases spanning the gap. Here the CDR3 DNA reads TGCGCCAGCAGCCAAGGGATAGACAGGTCCTACGAGCAGTACTTC. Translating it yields CASSQGIDRSYEQYF.

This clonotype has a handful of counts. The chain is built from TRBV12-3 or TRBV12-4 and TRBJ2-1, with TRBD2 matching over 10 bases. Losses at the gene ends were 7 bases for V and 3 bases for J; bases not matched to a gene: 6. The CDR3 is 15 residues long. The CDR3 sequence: CASTIAGGHYNEQFF. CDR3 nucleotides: TGTGCCAGCACCATAGCGGGAGGACACTACAATGAGCAGTTCTTC.

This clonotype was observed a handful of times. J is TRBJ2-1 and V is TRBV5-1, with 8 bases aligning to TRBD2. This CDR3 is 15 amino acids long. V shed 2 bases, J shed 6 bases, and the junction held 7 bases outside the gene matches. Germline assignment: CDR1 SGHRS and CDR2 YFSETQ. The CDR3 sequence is CASSLNGGAVNEQFF. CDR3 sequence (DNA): TGCGCCAGCAGCTTAAACGGGGGGGCCGTCAATGAGCAGTTCTTC.

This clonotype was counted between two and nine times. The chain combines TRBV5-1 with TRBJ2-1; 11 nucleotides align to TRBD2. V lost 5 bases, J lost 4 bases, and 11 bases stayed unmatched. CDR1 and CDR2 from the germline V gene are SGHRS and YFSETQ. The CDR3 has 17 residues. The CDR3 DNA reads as TGCGCCAGCAGTTCCTCATTCGGGACTAGCGGTTACAATGAGCAGTTCTTC. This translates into CASSSSFGTSGYNEQFF.

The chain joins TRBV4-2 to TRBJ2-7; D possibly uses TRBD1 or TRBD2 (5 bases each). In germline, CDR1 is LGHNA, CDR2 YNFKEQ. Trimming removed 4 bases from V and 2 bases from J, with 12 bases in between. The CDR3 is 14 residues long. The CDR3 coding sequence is TGTGCCAGCAGCCCTGGGACGGACGCCTACGAGCAGTACTTC. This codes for CASSPGTDAYEQYF.